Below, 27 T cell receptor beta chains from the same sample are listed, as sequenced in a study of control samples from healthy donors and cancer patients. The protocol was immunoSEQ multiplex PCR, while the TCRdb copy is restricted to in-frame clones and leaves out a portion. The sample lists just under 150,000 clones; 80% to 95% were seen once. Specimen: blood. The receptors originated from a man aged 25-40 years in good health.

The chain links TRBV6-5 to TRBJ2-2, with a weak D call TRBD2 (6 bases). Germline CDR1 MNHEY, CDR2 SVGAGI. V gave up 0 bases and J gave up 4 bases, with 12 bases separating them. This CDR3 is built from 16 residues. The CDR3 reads CASSYSGGARTGELFF. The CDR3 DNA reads TGTGCCAGCAGTTACTCAGGCGGGGCCCGCACCGGGGAGCTGTTTTTT.

The CDR3 DNA follows: TGTGCCAGCAGTCAACTAGGGGGCCCTGAAAAACTGTTTTTT. Protein product: CASSQLGGPEKLFF. The chain employs TRBV2 and TRBJ1-4, with TRBD1 matching over 7 bases. From germline, CDR1 is SNHLY and CDR2 FYNNEI. CDR3 size: 14 residues. The V segment lost 5 bases and the J segment 7 bases; nucleotides outside the gene matches: 7.

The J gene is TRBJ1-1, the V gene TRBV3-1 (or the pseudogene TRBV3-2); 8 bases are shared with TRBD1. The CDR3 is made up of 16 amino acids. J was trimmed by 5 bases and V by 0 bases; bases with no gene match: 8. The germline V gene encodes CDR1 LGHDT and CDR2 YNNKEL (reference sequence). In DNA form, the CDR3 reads TGTGCCAGCAGCCAAGATCGTACAGGGGGAAGGACTGAAGCTTTCTTT. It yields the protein CASSQDRTGGRTEAFF.

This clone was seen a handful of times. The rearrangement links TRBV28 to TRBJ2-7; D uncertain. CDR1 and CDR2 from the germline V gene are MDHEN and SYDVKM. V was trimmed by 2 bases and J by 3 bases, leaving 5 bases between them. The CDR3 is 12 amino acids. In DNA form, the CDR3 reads TGTGCCAGCAGTTTAGGCAGCTACGAGCAGTACTTC. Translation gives CASSLGSYEQYF. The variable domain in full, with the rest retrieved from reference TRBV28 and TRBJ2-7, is DVKVTQSSRYLVKRTGEKVFLECVQDMDHENMFWYRQDPGLGLRLIYFSYDVKMKEKGDIPEGYSVSREKKERFSLILESASTNQTSMYLCASSLGSYEQYFGPGTRLTVT.

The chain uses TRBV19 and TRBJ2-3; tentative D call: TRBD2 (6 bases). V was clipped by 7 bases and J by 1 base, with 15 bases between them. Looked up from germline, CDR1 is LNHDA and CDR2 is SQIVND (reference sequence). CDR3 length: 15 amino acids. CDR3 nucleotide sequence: TGTGCCAGTACCCGGGGACTGTACCGCACAGATACGCAGTATTTT. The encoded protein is CASTRGLYRTDTQYF.

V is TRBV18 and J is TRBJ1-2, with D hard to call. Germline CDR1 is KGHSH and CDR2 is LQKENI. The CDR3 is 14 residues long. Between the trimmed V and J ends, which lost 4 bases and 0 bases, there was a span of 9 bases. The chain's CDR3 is CASSLGAANYGYTF. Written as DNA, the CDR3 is TGTGCCAGCTCACTGGGAGCAGCTAACTATGGCTACACCTTC. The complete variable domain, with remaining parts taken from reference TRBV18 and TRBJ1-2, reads NAGVMQNPRHLVRRRGQEARLRCSPMKGHSHVYWYRQLPEEGLKFMVYLQKENIIDESGMPKERFSAEFPKEGPSILRIQQVVRGDSAAYFCASSLGAANYGYTFGSGTRLTVV.

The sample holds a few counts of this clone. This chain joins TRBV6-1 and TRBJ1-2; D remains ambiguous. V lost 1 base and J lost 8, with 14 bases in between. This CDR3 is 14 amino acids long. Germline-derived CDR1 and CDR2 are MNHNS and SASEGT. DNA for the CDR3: TGTGCCAGCAGTGAAGGGGCAGGCCTTGGGGGCTACACCTTC. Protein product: CASSEGAGLGGYTF.

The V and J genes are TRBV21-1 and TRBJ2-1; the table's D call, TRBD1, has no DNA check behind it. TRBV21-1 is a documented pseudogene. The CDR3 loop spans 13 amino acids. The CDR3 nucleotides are TGTGCCAGCGCCCAACAGGGGTGCAATGAGCAGTTCTTC. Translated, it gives CASAQQGCNEQFF.

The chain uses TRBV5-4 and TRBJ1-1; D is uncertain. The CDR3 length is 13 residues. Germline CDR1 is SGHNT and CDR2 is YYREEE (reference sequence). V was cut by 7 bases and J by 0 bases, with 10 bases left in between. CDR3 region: CASGTDMNTEAFF. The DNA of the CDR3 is TGTGCCAGCGGAACAGATATGAACACTGAAGCTTTCTTT.

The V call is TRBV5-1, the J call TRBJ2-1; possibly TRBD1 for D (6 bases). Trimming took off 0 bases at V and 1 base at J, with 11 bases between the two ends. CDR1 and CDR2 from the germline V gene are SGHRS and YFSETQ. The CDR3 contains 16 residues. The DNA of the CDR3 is TGCGCCAGCAGCTTGGGGATTGGACAGTCCTACAATGAGCAGTTCTTC. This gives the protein CASSLGIGQSYNEQFF.

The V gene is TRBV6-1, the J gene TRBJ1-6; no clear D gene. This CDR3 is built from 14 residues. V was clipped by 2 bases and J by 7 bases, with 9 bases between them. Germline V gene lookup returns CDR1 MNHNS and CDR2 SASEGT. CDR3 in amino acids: CASSEKSGNSPLHF. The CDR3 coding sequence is TGTGCCAGCAGTGAAAAATCGGGGAATTCACCCCTCCACTTT.

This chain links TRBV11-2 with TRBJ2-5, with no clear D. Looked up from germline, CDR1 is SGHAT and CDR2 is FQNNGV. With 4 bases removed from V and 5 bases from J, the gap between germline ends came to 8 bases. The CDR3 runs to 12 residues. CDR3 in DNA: TGTGCCAGCAGCTCGGCGAGCGAGACCCAGTACTTC. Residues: CASSSASETQYF.

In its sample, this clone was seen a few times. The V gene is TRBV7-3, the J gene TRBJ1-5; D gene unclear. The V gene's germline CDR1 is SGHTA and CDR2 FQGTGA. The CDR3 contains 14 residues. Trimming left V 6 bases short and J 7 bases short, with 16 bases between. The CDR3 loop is CASSPTRSGQPQHF. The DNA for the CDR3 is TGTGCCAGCAGTCCGACCAGGAGCGGACAGCCCCAGCATTTT.

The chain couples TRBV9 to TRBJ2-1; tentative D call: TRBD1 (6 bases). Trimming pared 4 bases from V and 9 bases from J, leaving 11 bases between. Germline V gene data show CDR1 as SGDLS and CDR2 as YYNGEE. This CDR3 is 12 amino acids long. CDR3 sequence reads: CASSTTGSEQFF. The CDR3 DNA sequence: TGTGCCAGCAGCACAACAGGGTCTGAGCAGTTCTTC.

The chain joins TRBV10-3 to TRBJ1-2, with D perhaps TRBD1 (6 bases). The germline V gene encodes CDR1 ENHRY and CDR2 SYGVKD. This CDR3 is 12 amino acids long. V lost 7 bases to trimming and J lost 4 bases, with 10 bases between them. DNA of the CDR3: TGTGCCATCACCCGGGACACCTATGGCTACACCTTC. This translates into CAITRDTYGYTF.

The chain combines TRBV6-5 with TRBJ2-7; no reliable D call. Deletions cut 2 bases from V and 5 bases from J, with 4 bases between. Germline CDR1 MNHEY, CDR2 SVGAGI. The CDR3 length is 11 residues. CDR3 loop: CASSYSHEQYF. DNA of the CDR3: TGTGCCAGCAGTTACAGTCACGAGCAGTACTTC.

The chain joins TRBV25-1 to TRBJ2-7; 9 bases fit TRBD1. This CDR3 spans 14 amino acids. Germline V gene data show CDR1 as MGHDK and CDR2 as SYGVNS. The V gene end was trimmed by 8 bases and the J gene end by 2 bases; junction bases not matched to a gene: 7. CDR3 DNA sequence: TGTGCCAGCTCATCCGGGACAGGGCCCTACGAGCAGTACTTC. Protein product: CASSSGTGPYEQYF.

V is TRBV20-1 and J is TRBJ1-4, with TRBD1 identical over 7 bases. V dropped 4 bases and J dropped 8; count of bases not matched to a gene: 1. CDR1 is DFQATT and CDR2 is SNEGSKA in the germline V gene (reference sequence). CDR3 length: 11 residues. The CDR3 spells CSAKTGEKLFF. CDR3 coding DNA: TGCAGTGCTAAGACAGGGGAAAAACTGTTTTTT.

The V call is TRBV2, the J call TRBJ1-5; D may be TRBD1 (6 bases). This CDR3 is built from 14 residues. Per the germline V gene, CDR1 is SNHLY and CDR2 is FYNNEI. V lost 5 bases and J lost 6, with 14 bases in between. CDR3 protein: CASSTTGLAQPQHF. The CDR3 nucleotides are TGTGCCAGCAGTACTACAGGGCTCGCTCAGCCCCAGCATTTT.

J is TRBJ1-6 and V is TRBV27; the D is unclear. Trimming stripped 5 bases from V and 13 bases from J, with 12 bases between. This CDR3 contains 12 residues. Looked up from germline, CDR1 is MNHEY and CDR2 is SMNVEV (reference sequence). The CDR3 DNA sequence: TGTGCCAGCAGTGAAACCCTGGAGCCCCTCCACTTT. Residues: CASSETLEPLHF.

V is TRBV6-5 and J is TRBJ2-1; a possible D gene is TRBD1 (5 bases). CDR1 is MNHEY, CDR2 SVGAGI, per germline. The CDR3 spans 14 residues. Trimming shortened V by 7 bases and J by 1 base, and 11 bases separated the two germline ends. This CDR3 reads CASKEQGSYNEQFF. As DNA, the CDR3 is TGTGCCAGCAAAGAGCAGGGATCCTACAATGAGCAGTTCTTC.

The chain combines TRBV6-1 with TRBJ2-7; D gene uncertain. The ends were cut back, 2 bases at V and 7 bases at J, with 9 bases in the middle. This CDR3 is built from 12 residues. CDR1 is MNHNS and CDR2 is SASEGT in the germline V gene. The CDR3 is CASSEYFGEQYF. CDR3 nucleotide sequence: TGTGCCAGCAGTGAATATTTTGGGGAGCAGTACTTC.

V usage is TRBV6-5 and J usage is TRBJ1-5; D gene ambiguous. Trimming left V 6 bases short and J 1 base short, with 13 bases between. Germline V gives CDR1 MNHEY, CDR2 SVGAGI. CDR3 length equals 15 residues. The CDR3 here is CASSPEAGSNQPQHF. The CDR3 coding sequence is TGTGCCAGCAGCCCAGAAGCGGGGAGCAATCAGCCCCAGCATTTT.

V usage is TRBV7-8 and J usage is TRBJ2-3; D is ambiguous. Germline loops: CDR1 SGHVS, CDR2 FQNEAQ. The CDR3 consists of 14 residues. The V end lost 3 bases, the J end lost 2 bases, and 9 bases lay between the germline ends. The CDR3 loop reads CASSLLTLTDTQYF. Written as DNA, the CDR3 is TGTGCCAGCAGCTTGCTGACCCTCACAGATACGCAGTATTTT.

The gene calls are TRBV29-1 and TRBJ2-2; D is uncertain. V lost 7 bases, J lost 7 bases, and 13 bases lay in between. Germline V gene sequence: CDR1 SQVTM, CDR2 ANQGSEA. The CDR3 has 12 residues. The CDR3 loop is CSAVTFGGELFF. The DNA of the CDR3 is TGCAGCGCTGTTACTTTTGGCGGGGAGCTGTTTTTT.

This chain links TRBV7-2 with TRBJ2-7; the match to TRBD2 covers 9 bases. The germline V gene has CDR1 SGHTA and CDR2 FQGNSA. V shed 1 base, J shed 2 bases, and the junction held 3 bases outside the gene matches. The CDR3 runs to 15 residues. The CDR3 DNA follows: TGTGCCAGCAGCTTAGGCGGGGGGGTTACCTACGAGCAGTACTTC. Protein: CASSLGGGVTYEQYF.

This CDR3 reads CAISLTGETYNEQFF. The CDR3 DNA sequence: TGTGCCATCAGTTTGACAGGGGAAACATACAATGAGCAGTTCTTC. The gene calls are TRBV10-3 and TRBJ2-1; 8 bases map to TRBD1. With V trimmed by 5 bases and J by 4 bases, 7 bases remained unmatched. Germline V lookup: CDR1 ENHRY, CDR2 SYGVKD. The CDR3 runs 15 residues.